This record looks at one T cell receptor (beta chain) sequence and its context. At one of its ends the junction is not consistent with the germline gene, which may arise from a read error. This record comes from a study of graft-versus-host responses after intestinal transplantation. The repertoire was sequenced with immunoSEQ multiplex PCR; TCRdb's copy has only in-frame clones and lacks some. The data show some 15,000 clones, roughly 74% seen once. Graft tissue was processed to release intraepithelial and lamina propria lymphocytes. This CDR3 contains 14 residues. Germline V gene sequence: CDR1 MNHEY, CDR2 SMNVEV (reference sequence).

This TCR was sampled from a human patient who received an intestinal transplant, so some T cells may come from the graft donor. Sequenced material: ileum tissue, taken 14 days after transplant. The rearrangement links TRBV27 to TRBJ2-7, with a possible D match to TRBD1 (5 bases). CDR3 sequence reads: CASSLGPSSYGQYF. CDR3 sequence (DNA): TGTGCCAGCAGCCTGGGGCCGAGCTCCTACGGGCAGTACTTC.